The TCR beta chain under discussion was sequenced for a study of blood T cell repertoires in COVID-19. Study overall: COVID-19 samples, acute and convalescent, were from the United States, Italy and Spain. PBMCs, B-cell-depleted T cells, or T cells provided the cDNA or gDNA that made up the material.

In the original workflow: Reference gene primer amplification gave estimated nucleated cell counts. The protocol was immunoSEQ multiplex PCR, while the TCRdb copy is restricted to in-frame clones and leaves out a portion. Clone size and the V and J calls come from that table; the DNA yielded D and trimming. Of tens of thousands of clones listed, around nine tenths are singletons. V lost 6 bases to trimming and J lost 3 bases, with 16 bases between them. This CDR3 region has 15 residues. Per the germline V gene, CDR1 is MDHEN and CDR2 is SYDVKM. The chain has TRBV28 and TRBJ2-3; tentative D call: TRBD1 (6 bases). This TCR was recovered from a woman in her seventies with active COVID-19. Sequencing was carried out using peripheral blood. In DNA, the CDR3 is TGTGCCAGCAGGACCTTTGGGGGCCTGACAGATACGCAGTATTTT. Amino acid sequence: CASRTFGGLTDTQYF.